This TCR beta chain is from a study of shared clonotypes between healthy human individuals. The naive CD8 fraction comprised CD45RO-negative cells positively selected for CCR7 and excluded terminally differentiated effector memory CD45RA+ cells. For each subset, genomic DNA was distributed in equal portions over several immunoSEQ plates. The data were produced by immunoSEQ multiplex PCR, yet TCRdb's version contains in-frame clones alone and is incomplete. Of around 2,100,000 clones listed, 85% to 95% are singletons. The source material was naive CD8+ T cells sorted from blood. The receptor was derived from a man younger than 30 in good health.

The CDR3 is CASSKMPPLRGAPANEKLFF. The CDR3 nucleotides are TGTGCCAGCAGCAAAATGCCGCCCCTACGGGGGGCGCCGGCTAATGAAAAACTGTTTTTT. V gene TRBV21-1 combines with J gene TRBJ1-4. TRBV21-1 is a documented pseudogene. The CDR3 is 20 residues long.